The sequence of this T cell receptor (beta chain) was determined in a study of technical replicates of blood from several donors. The CDR3 spans 13 residues. V was pared by 10 bases and J by 7 bases, with 13 bases of the junction left unmatched. Germline lookup yields CDR1 MNHNY and CDR2 SVGAGI (reference sequence). Generated by immunoSEQ multiplex PCR, the TCRdb table keeps only in-frame clones and is missing some. The sample consists of roughly 100,000 clones, 96% of them appearing once. This receptor was obtained from a human donor in good health. The chain couples TRBV6-6 to TRBJ2-7; TRBD1 matches 7 bases. Specimen: T cells isolated from PBMCs. Here the CDR3 DNA reads TGTGCCACGTCACAGGGGCTCCTTGGTGAGCAGTACTTC. It translates to CATSQGLLGEQYF.